This TCR beta chain emerged from a study of cytomegalovirus exposure and HLA in healthy donors. 60 Vbeta and 13 Jbeta primers were used in PCR. Measured with immunoSEQ multiplex PCR; TCRdb has only the in-frame clones, and not every one. The sample table sets out 150,000 or so clones. In germline, CDR1 is WSHSY, CDR2 SAAADI. Trimming at V came to 5 bases and at J to 1 base, leaving 3 bases not matched to a gene. CDR3 length: 14 residues. Sequencing input: PBMCs. This sequence was found in a woman aged 45 to 65 in good health and CMV-seronegative. This sequence joins TRBV10-2 and TRBJ2-3; 7 bases are shared with TRBD1. CDR3 sequence (DNA): TGCGCCAGCAGTCCCGGGACAGGCACAGATACGCAGTATTTT. Protein sequence: CASSPGTGTDTQYF.